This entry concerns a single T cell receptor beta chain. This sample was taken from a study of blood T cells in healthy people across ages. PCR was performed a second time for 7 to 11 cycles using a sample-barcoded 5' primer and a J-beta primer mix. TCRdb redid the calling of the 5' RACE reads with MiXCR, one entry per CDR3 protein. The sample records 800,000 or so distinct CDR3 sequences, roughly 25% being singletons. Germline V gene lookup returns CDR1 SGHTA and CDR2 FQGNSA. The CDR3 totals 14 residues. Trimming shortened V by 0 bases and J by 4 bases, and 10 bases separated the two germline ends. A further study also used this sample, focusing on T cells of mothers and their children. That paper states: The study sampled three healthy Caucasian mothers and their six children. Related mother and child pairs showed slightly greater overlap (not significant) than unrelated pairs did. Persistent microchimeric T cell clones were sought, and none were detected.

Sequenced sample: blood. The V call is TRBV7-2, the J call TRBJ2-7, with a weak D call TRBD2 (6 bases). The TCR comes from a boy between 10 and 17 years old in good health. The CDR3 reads CASSLAGGEYEQYF. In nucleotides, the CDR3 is TGTGCCAGCAGCTTAGCAGGAGGGGAGTACGAGCAGTACTTC.